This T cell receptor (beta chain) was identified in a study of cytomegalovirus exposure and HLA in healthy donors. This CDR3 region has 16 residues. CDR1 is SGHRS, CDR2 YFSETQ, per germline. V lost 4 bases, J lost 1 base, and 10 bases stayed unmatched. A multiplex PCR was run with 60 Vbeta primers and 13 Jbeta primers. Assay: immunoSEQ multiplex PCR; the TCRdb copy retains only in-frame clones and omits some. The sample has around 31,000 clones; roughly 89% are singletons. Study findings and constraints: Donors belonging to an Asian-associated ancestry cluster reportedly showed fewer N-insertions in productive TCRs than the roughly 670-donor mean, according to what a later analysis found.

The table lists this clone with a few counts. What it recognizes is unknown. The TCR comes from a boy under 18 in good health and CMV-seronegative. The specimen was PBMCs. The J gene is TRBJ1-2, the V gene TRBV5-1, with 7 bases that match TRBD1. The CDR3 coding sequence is TGCGCCAGCAGCGAACTCGGGACAGCGGTTAACTATGGCTACACCTTC. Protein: CASSELGTAVNYGYTF.